This T cell receptor beta chain was captured in a study of blood T cell repertoires in COVID-19. Study overall: Specimens from acute and convalescent COVID-19 originated in the United States, Italy and Spain.

This CDR3 spans 14 amino acids. Trimming stripped 0 bases from V and 4 bases from J, with 10 bases between. Germline V lookup: CDR1 SGDLS, CDR2 YYNGEE. Measured with immunoSEQ multiplex PCR; TCRdb has only the in-frame clones, and not every one. The repertoire holds about 73,000 clones, with 82% as singletons. The sequence came from a woman aged 55-70 years with acute or convalescent COVID-19. The sample was peripheral blood. The chain combines TRBV9 with TRBJ2-5; no definite D call. CDR3 in amino acids: CASSVGSVPETQYF. For the CDR3, the DNA is TGTGCCAGCAGCGTAGGTTCAGTCCCAGAGACCCAGTACTTC.